This T cell receptor (beta chain) was profiled in a study of blood T cell repertoires in COVID-19. The assay was immunoSEQ multiplex PCR, and TCRdb's table has in-frame clones only and misses some. The profile covers around 160,000 clones, with about four fifths appearing a single time and 5% to 7% taken by the ten largest. The V and J ends lost 2 bases and 16 bases, in that order; junction bases with no gene match: 16. This CDR3 has 17 amino acids. Germline CDR1 reads SGHTA; CDR2 reads FQGNSA. Many counts were recorded for this clone. The J gene is TRBJ2-1, the V gene TRBV7-2; 14 bases align to TRBD2. This receptor was obtained from a woman aged 45-60 years who had been exposed to COVID-19. What was sequenced was PBMCs or T cells enriched from blood (not recorded which). The CDR3 DNA follows: TGTGCCAGCAGCTTAAGACCGGGACTAGCGGGAGAGAAGGGTGGATTCTTC. It specifies CASSLRPGLAGEKGGFF.